What follows are 12 T cell receptor beta chains derived from one specimen sequenced in a study of blood T cell repertoires in COVID-19. TCRdb keeps only in-frame clones here, not all; method: immunoSEQ multiplex PCR. The sample shows hundreds of thousands of clones, about 90% of them seen only once. Input material: peripheral blood. All receptors come from a woman aged 70-85 years with COVID-19, enrolled during active disease.

J is TRBJ2-1 and V is TRBV7-2, with 8 bases that match TRBD2. The CDR3 is 14 amino acids. J lost 6 bases, V lost 8 bases, and 9 bases had no gene match. From germline, CDR1 is SGHTA and CDR2 FQGNSA. In DNA form, the CDR3 reads TGTGCCAGCGGCCGTAACGGGGGGGCCAATGAGCAGTTCTTC. This codes for CASGRNGGANEQFF.

The sample holds a few counts of this clone. This chain links TRBV9 with TRBJ1-2; possible D gene TRBD1, 5 bases. Germline assignment: CDR1 SGDLS and CDR2 YYNGEE. V lost 0 bases, J lost 6 bases, and 9 bases lay in between. The CDR3 sequence is 13 residues long. The CDR3 coding sequence is TGTGCCAGCAGCGTAGGTGGAGGGGATGGCTACACCTTC. Its translation: CASSVGGGDGYTF. The entire variable domain, with the rest obtained from reference TRBV9 and TRBJ1-2, is as follows: DSGVTQTPKHLITATGQRVTLRCSPRSGDLSVYWYQQSLDQGLQFLIQYYNGEERAKGNILERFSAQQFPDLHSELNLSSLELGDSALYFCASSVGGGDGYTFGSGTRLTVV.

CDR3 DNA: TGTGCCAGCAGCTTATTCCACAACGCAGATACGCAGTATTTT. Translating gives CASSLFHNADTQYF. The J gene is TRBJ2-3, the V gene TRBV13; D gene unclear. V lost 2 bases, J lost 4 bases, and 10 bases lay in between. Germline V gene lookup returns CDR1 PRHDT and CDR2 FYEKMQ (reference sequence). This CDR3 is 14 amino acids long.

V gene TRBV2 combines with J gene TRBJ2-7; no definite D call. This CDR3 contains 14 residues. Germline CDR1 SNHLY, CDR2 FYNNEI. V gave up 6 bases and J gave up 0 bases, with 12 bases separating them. The CDR3 DNA follows: TGTGCCAGCAGGATAGAATCATTCTCCTACGAGCAGTACTTC. It codes for CASRIESFSYEQYF.

V gene TRBV6-6 combines with J gene TRBJ1-6; D not certain. V lost 5 bases and J lost 5, with 13 bases in between. The CDR3 is made up of 15 amino acids. Germline CDR1 MNHNY, CDR2 SVGAGI (reference sequence). In nucleotides, the CDR3 is TGTGCCAGCAGTGTTACGGGTGCGGATAATTCACCCCTCCACTTT. It codes for CASSVTGADNSPLHF.

The chain carries TRBV2 and TRBJ2-1; 10 positions agree with TRBD1. The V segment lost 10 bases and the J segment 7 bases; nucleotides outside the gene matches: 10. This CDR3 contains 14 residues. Germline V CDR1 and CDR2: SNHLY, FYNNEI. The DNA of the CDR3 is TGTGCCACTCAAACCGGGACAGGGGTTAATGAGCAGTTCTTC. This codes for CATQTGTGVNEQFF.

V gene TRBV5-4 combines with J gene TRBJ2-3, with D perhaps TRBD2 (5 bases). With 4 bases removed from V and 3 bases from J, the gap between germline ends came to 9 bases. Germline V gene data show CDR1 as SGHNT and CDR2 as YYREEE (reference sequence). CDR3 length: 13 amino acids. DNA for the CDR3: TGTGCCAGCAGCCCCGGGGAGACAGATACGCAGTATTTT. Protein: CASSPGETDTQYF.

The rearrangement joins TRBV7-8 to TRBJ1-2; possible D gene TRBD1, 5 bases. Per germline, CDR1 SGHVS and CDR2 FQNEAQ. The CDR3 has 15 residues. Trimming shortened V by 5 bases and J by 3 bases, and 16 bases separated the two germline ends. Written as DNA, the CDR3 is TGTGCCAGCAGCGCGAACAGGTGGGACTACTATGGCTACACCTTC. Translation: CASSANRWDYYGYTF.

This sequence joins TRBV14 and TRBJ1-1; no reliable D call. Deletions cut 1 base from V and 4 bases from J, with 19 bases between. The CDR3 runs 17 residues. From germline, CDR1 is SGHDN and CDR2 FVKESK. CDR3 coding DNA: TGTGCCAGCAGCCAAGGAACTGTTCGAGGGTTCGGCACTGAAGCTTTCTTT. It translates to CASSQGTVRGFGTEAFF.

The chain carries TRBV11-2 and TRBJ2-5; tentatively, D is TRBD2 (5 bases). V lost 5 bases to trimming and J lost 10 bases, with 8 bases between them. Germline CDR1 is SGHAT and CDR2 is FQNNGV. The CDR3 consists of 10 residues. CDR3 DNA: TGTGCCAGCAGCGGACTCGTCCAGTACTTC. This codes for CASSGLVQYF.

The CDR3 DNA sequence: TGCGCCAGCAGCCAATGGAGGGGCGAGACCCAGTACTTC. It codes for CASSQWRGETQYF. The chain employs TRBV4-1 and TRBJ2-5, with a weak D call TRBD2 (6 bases). V was shortened by 2 bases and J by 5 bases, with 9 bases between the two germline ends. CDR1 and CDR2 (germline): MGHRA, YSYEKL. This CDR3 comprises 13 residues.

The chain recombines TRBV7-8 with TRBJ1-6; D is ambiguous. Germline values: CDR1 SGHVS, CDR2 FQNEAQ. Trimming removed 4 bases at V and 2 bases at J, with 6 bases between. This CDR3 has 14 amino acids. The CDR3 region is CASSSGTYNSPLHF. CDR3 DNA sequence: TGTGCCAGCAGCTCCGGGACCTATAATTCACCCCTCCACTTT.